The 18 T cell receptor beta chains listed next were all sequenced from one sample in a study of blood T cells in healthy people across ages. Primed by a sample-barcoded 5' primer and a J-beta primer mix, a second PCR proceeded for about 6 to 11 cycles. TCRdb reprocessed the 5' RACE reads with MiXCR, giving one entry per CDR3 protein. The sample lists some 290,000 distinct CDR3 sequences, around 29% occurring once. The specimen sequenced was blood. All receptors derive from a woman in her 70s in good health.

This chain links TRBV5-1 with TRBJ2-5; D not resolved. The CDR3 sequence is 12 residues long. Trimming removed 9 bases at V and 0 bases at J, with 9 bases between. The germline V gene encodes CDR1 SGHRS and CDR2 YFSETQ. In nucleotides, the CDR3 is TGCGCCACCTCGGCGGACCAAGAGACCCAGTACTTC. Its protein product is CATSADQETQYF.

The chain employs TRBV12-3 or TRBV12-4 and TRBJ1-3; D not resolved. The CDR3 totals 13 residues. V lost 6 bases to trimming and J lost 1 base, with 7 bases between them. CDR3 sequence reads: CASRDQSGNTIYF. CDR3 coding DNA: TGTGCCAGCAGGGACCAGTCTGGAAACACCATATATTTT.

This clonotype has a handful of counts. This sequence joins TRBV3-1 and TRBJ2-7; D is uncertain. CDR3 length: 12 amino acids. Germline CDR1 LGHDT, CDR2 YNNKEL (reference sequence). The germline V and J ends were trimmed by 1 base and 5 bases, with 6 bases remaining between them. CDR3 sequence: CASSQVNDEQYF. Written as DNA, the CDR3 is TGTGCCAGCAGCCAAGTGAACGACGAGCAGTACTTC.

Only a few counts were recorded for this clonotype. CDR3 sequence reads: CASSYAMGSDEQYF. The CDR3 bases are TGTGCCAGCAGTTACGCTATGGGTAGCGACGAGCAGTACTTC. The chain joins TRBV6-5 to TRBJ2-7, with D perhaps matching TRBD2 (5 bases). V lost 2 bases to trimming and J lost 5 bases, with 13 bases between them. The germline V gene has CDR1 MNHEY and CDR2 SVGAGI. The CDR3 has 14 residues.

This clonotype was detected many times. The chain uses TRBV20-1 and TRBJ1-5; 10 positions agree with TRBD1. Germline V CDR1 and CDR2: DFQATT, SNEGSKA (reference sequence). The CDR3 extends over 14 amino acids. The junction had 3 bases not matched to a gene; V was cut back by 0 bases and J by 7 bases. The CDR3 protein is CSARDGTGAQPQHF. The CDR3 DNA follows: TGCAGTGCTAGAGATGGGACAGGGGCCCAGCCCCAGCATTTT.

A word on this clonotype: Relative to the germline gene, one junction end is altered; a read error may explain this. The chain is built from TRBV7-9 and TRBJ2-1; 9 bases line up with TRBD2. The CDR3 sequence is 15 residues long. Per the germline V gene, CDR1 is SEHNR and CDR2 is FQNEAQ (reference sequence). CDR3 loop: CANSPLAGIYNEQFF. As DNA, the CDR3 is TGTGCCAACAGCCCCCTAGCGGGGATCTACAATGAGCAGTTCTTC.

This clonotype was observed a handful of times. The J gene is TRBJ2-1, the V gene TRBV11-2, with 14 bases aligning to TRBD2. CDR1 and CDR2 from the germline V gene are SGHAT and FQNNGV. Losses at the gene ends were 5 bases for V and 2 bases for J; bases not matched to a gene: 5. CDR3 size: 17 residues. The CDR3 is CASSARTSGRTYNEQFF. CDR3 in DNA: TGTGCCAGCAGCGCCCGGACTAGCGGGAGGACCTACAATGAGCAGTTCTTC. Drawing the rest from reference TRBV11-2 and TRBJ2-1, the complete variable domain is EAGVAQSPRYKIIEKRQSVAFWCNPISGHATLYWYQQILGQGPKLLIQFQNNGVVDDSQLPKDRFSAERLKGVDSTLKIQPAKLEDSAVYLCASSARTSGRTYNEQFFGPGTRLTVL.

The CDR3 nucleotides are TGTGCCAGCAGTGACTTGGCCCCAATACTGTCTGTAGGAAACGAGCAGTACTTC. Its protein is CASSDLAPILSVGNEQYF. The genes are TRBV6-4 and TRBJ2-7; D ambiguous. Trimming stripped 1 base from V and 5 bases from J, with 24 bases between. This CDR3 spans 18 amino acids. Germline CDR1 and CDR2: MRHNA and SNTAGT.

The gene calls are TRBV11-2 and TRBJ2-3; tentative D call: TRBD2 (6 bases). The germline CDR1 and CDR2 sequences are SGHAT and FQNNGV. The CDR3 is 18 amino acids. V gave up 3 bases and J gave up 0 bases, with 19 bases separating them. The CDR3 sequence: CASSFAQMGGSSTDTQYF. CDR3 nucleotide sequence: TGTGCCAGCAGCTTCGCCCAGATGGGGGGATCTAGCACAGATACGCAGTATTTT.

Many counts were recorded for this clonotype. The CDR3 here is CASSMGLAGRYQETQYF. DNA for the CDR3: TGTGCCAGCAGTATGGGACTAGCGGGAAGGTACCAAGAGACCCAGTACTTC. The V and J genes are TRBV7-8 and TRBJ2-5, with TRBD2 identical over 13 bases. Germline values: CDR1 SGHVS, CDR2 FQNEAQ. The CDR3 sequence is 17 residues long. V dropped 6 bases and J dropped 0; count of bases not matched to a gene: 7.

CDR3 nucleotides: TGTGCCACCAGCAGAGATCGGAGGGGCGAGCAGTACTTC. Amino acids: CATSRDRRGEQYF. The chain combines TRBV15 with TRBJ2-5, with D perhaps TRBD2 (6 bases). The DNA end favors TRBJ2-7, so the J call may be wrong. This CDR3 is built from 13 residues. Germline V gene lookup returns CDR1 LNHNV and CDR2 YYDKDF (reference sequence).

This clonotype was picked up many times. The V gene is TRBV20-1, the J gene TRBJ1-1, with TRBD1 matching over 8 bases. The germline CDR1 and CDR2 sequences are DFQATT and SNEGSKA (reference sequence). CDR3 length equals 14 residues. V lost 6 bases and J lost 1; bases outside the gene matches: 7. The CDR3 nucleotides are TGCAGTGCCGCCCCCGACAGGGGGAACACTGAAGCTTTCTTT. This encodes CSAAPDRGNTEAFF.

This clonotype was found many times. This chain uses TRBV3-1 with TRBJ2-3, with 7 bases that match TRBD2. This CDR3 comprises 14 residues. V lost 3 bases and J lost 5; bases outside the gene matches: 5. From germline, CDR1 is LGHDT and CDR2 YNNKEL (reference sequence). As DNA, the CDR3 is TGTGCCAGCAGCCAGGCGGGAGTAGGAGATACGCAGTATTTT. It yields the protein CASSQAGVGDTQYF.

CDR3 sequence: CASSHFPDQANEQYF. The CDR3 DNA reads as TGCGCCAGCAGCCATTTCCCCGACCAAGCGAACGAGCAGTACTTC. This rearrangement joins TRBV4-1 to TRBJ2-7; D is uncertain. The CDR3 covers 15 residues. Trimming shortened V by 3 bases and J by 5 bases, and 17 bases separated the two germline ends. Germline V gene sequence: CDR1 MGHRA, CDR2 YSYEKL.

The CDR3 here is CATSDSGQANSGANVLTF. Here the CDR3 DNA reads TGTGCCACCAGTGATTCAGGACAGGCTAACTCTGGGGCCAACGTCCTGACTTTC. V and J are TRBV24-1 and TRBJ2-6; 7 bases fit TRBD1. From germline, CDR1 is KGHDR and CDR2 SFDVKD. The CDR3 is 18 amino acids. The V segment lost 2 bases and the J segment 0 bases; nucleotides outside the gene matches: 6.

The V gene is TRBV7-2, the J gene TRBJ2-7, with D hard to call. The CDR3 runs 14 residues. Trimming cost V 1 base and J 0 bases, with 7 bases left between them. CDR1 and CDR2 (germline): SGHTA, FQGNSA. This CDR3 reads CASSLVLTSYEQYF. CDR3 DNA: TGTGCCAGCAGCTTAGTACTAACCTCCTACGAGCAGTACTTC.

The CDR3 DNA reads as TGTGCCAGCAGCTTAGAGGGGCTAGGCGAGCAGTTCTTC. This encodes CASSLEGLGEQFF. The chain carries TRBV7-9 and TRBJ2-7, with a tentative D call TRBD1 (5 bases). The J call may be wrong; the DNA end is better matched by TRBJ2-1. Germline values: CDR1 SEHNR, CDR2 FQNEAQ (reference sequence). The CDR3 has 13 amino acids.

This clonotype was observed a few times. This chain uses TRBV7-3 with TRBJ2-1; the D call may be TRBD1 or TRBD2 (6 bases each). This CDR3 is built from 15 residues. Germline lookup yields CDR1 SGHTA and CDR2 FQGTGA. Trimming took off 2 bases at V and 7 bases at J, with 15 bases between the two ends. CDR3 residues: CASSLGRRGRNEQFF. CDR3 nucleotide sequence: TGTGCCAGCAGCTTAGGTAGACGGGGGCGGAATGAGCAGTTCTTC.